The 30 T cell receptor beta chains reported below all come from one sample, sequenced in a study of blood T cell repertoires in COVID-19. Some clones are missing from TCRdb's copy, which holds only in-frame ones; the method was immunoSEQ multiplex PCR. Here the sample spans hundreds of thousands of clones, approximately 84% being singletons. The sequenced material came from PBMCs or T cells enriched from blood (not recorded which). The receptors originated from a young man who had recovered from COVID-19.

This clone was detected a few times. The chain recombines TRBV12-3 or TRBV12-4 with TRBJ1-2; 7 bases line up with TRBD1. The CDR3 is 13 residues long. The V segment lost 5 bases and the J segment 2 bases; nucleotides outside the gene matches: 2. The CDR3 coding sequence is TGTGCCAGCAGTACAGGGGTGAACTATGGCTACACCTTC. It yields the protein CASSTGVNYGYTF.

V is TRBV7-9 and J is TRBJ2-4; D is unclear. The length of the CDR3 is 14 residues. The V end was cut by 5 bases, the J end by 8 bases, with 16 bases between. The germline gives CDR1 SEHNR, CDR2 FQNEAQ (reference sequence). The CDR3 is CASSAGLLGYIQYF. DNA of the CDR3: TGTGCCAGCAGCGCCGGATTGCTCGGGTACATTCAGTACTTC.

The chain combines TRBV11-1 with TRBJ2-7, with TRBD1 as a possible D gene (5 bases). V was cut by 5 bases and J by 2 bases, with 10 bases left in between. The CDR3 totals 13 residues. Germline V gene data show CDR1 as SGHAT and CDR2 as FQDESV (reference sequence). This chain's CDR3 is CASSPPGPYEQYF. The CDR3, as DNA: TGTGCCAGCAGCCCCCCAGGGCCCTACGAGCAGTACTTC.

The chain combines TRBV18 with TRBJ2-5, with TRBD2 matching 8 bases. Germline CDR1 and CDR2: KGHSH and LQKENI. Unmatched junction bases numbered 5, after V lost 6 bases and J lost 2 bases. The CDR3 is made up of 14 amino acids. In nucleotides, the CDR3 is TGTGCCAGCTCCCTTGGACTAGCACAAGAGACCCAGTACTTC. Its protein is CASSLGLAQETQYF.

The V call is TRBV6-5, the J call TRBJ1-1; TRBD1 aligns across 7 bases. V trimming: 5 bases; J trimming: 1 base; junction bases outside the gene matches: 7. The CDR3 extends over 15 amino acids. The V gene's germline CDR1 is MNHEY and CDR2 SVGAGI. CDR3 residues: CASSPRDSRNTEAFF. The CDR3 DNA reads TGTGCCAGCAGTCCTAGGGACAGCCGGAACACTGAAGCTTTCTTT.

The rearrangement links TRBV19 to TRBJ2-7; D may be TRBD2 (5 bases). V lost 3 bases to trimming and J lost 2 bases, with 8 bases between them. Germline-derived CDR1 and CDR2 are LNHDA and SQIVND (reference sequence). The length of the CDR3 is 13 residues. Here the CDR3 reads CASSITSTYEQYF. As DNA, the CDR3 is TGTGCCAGTAGTATTACTAGTACCTACGAGCAGTACTTC.

The chain carries TRBV4-1 and TRBJ2-7, with 8 bases identical to TRBD2. CDR1 MGHRA and CDR2 YSYEKL come from the germline V gene. This CDR3 has 14 residues. Losses at the gene ends were 1 base for V and 1 base for J; bases not matched to a gene: 0. The CDR3 DNA is TGCGCCAGCAGCCAAGCTAGCGGGTCCTACGAGCAGTACTTC. This sequence encodes CASSQASGSYEQYF.

The V and J genes are TRBV20-1 and TRBJ2-7; D is perhaps TRBD1 (5 bases). Per germline, CDR1 DFQATT and CDR2 SNEGSKA (reference sequence). Trimming took 3 bases from V and 0 from J, leaving 12 bases between them. CDR3 size: 14 residues. CDR3 nucleotides: TGCAGTGCTAGTCCGGCAGGGATCTCCTACGAGCAGTACTTC. This gives the protein CSASPAGISYEQYF.

The CDR3 spells CASSVSTNTGELFF. As DNA, the CDR3 is TGTGCCAGCAGTGTTTCCACGAACACCGGGGAGCTGTTTTTT. The V gene is TRBV6-4, the J gene TRBJ2-2; unclear D gene. CDR1 is MRHNA and CDR2 is SNTAGT in the germline V gene. The CDR3 is made up of 14 amino acids. Between the trimmed V and J ends, which lost 4 bases and 0 bases, there was a span of 6 bases.

V gene TRBV5-6 combines with J gene TRBJ2-2, with 12 bases that match TRBD2. This CDR3 comprises 15 residues. Germline V gene sequence: CDR1 SGHDT, CDR2 YYEEEE. Losses at the gene ends were 4 bases for V and 5 bases for J; bases not matched to a gene: 3. The CDR3 nucleotides are TGTGCCAGCAGCATCACTAGCGGGAGGACCGGGGAGCTGTTTTTT. This gives the protein CASSITSGRTGELFF.

The chain uses TRBV2 and TRBJ1-1; TRBD1 agrees at 10 bases. J was trimmed by 7 bases and V by 8 bases; bases with no gene match: 10. Germline-derived CDR1 and CDR2 are SNHLY and FYNNEI. This CDR3 comprises 14 residues. The CDR3 bases are TGTGCCAGCGAGTGGGACAGGGGATTTGATGAAGCTTTCTTT. It specifies CASEWDRGFDEAFF.

The chain has TRBV7-9 and TRBJ1-2, with no clear D. The CDR3 contains 9 residues. Trimming removed 6 bases from V and 11 bases from J, with 7 bases in between. Germline V gene lookup returns CDR1 SEHNR and CDR2 FQNEAQ (reference sequence). Here the CDR3 reads CASRERYTF. DNA of the CDR3: TGTGCCAGCAGAGAGAGATACACCTTC.

The chain joins TRBV7-2 to TRBJ2-5; TRBD2 agrees at 9 bases. CDR3 length equals 16 residues. The junction had 6 bases not matched to a gene; V was cut back by 2 bases and J by 2 bases. CDR1 is SGHTA, CDR2 FQGNSA, per germline. CDR3 protein: CASSLLAGGTQETQYF. The CDR3 nucleotides are TGTGCCAGCAGCTTATTGGCGGGGGGGACTCAAGAGACCCAGTACTTC.

This clone appeared a few times. V is TRBV28 and J is TRBJ2-7, with TRBD1 as a possible D gene (5 bases). CDR3 length: 11 residues. Per the germline V gene, CDR1 is MDHEN and CDR2 is SYDVKM. The V end was cut by 5 bases, the J end by 3 bases, with 5 bases between. The CDR3 coding sequence is TGTGCCAGCAGTGACAGCTACGAGCAGTACTTC. This encodes CASSDSYEQYF.

This clone was observed a few times. CDR3 nucleotides: TGTGCCAGCAGCTCCTATTACGAGCAGTACTTC. The encoded protein is CASSSYYEQYF. V and J are TRBV5-6 and TRBJ2-7; no clear D. The V end was cut by 3 bases, the J end by 4 bases, with 5 bases between. Germline V gene lookup returns CDR1 SGHDT and CDR2 YYEEEE. This CDR3 is built from 11 residues. Filled out from reference TRBV5-6 and TRBJ2-7, the complete variable domain reads DAGVTQSPTHLIKTRGQQVTLRCSPKSGHDTVSWYQQALGQGPQFIFQYYEEEERQRGNFPDRFSGHQFPNYSSELNVNALLLGDSALYLCASSSYYEQYFGPGTRLTVT.

The chain is built from TRBV5-3 and TRBJ2-7, with 9 bases lining up with TRBD1. TRBV5-3 is treated as an ORF (open reading frame) with a function not yet certain. This CDR3 has 15 amino acids. After removal of 2 bases from V and 3 bases from J, the junction contained 6 bases not matched to a gene. CDR3 nucleotide sequence: TGTGCCAGAAGCTTTGCCCCGGACAGGGGCTACGAGCAGTACTTC. Protein: CARSFAPDRGYEQYF.

The V and J genes are TRBV2 and TRBJ2-3; D ambiguous. Trimming removed 4 bases at V and 2 bases at J, with 4 bases between. This CDR3 contains 12 residues. Germline lookup yields CDR1 SNHLY and CDR2 FYNNEI. DNA for the CDR3: TGTGCCAGCAGTGCTTACACAGATACGCAGTATTTT. Its translation is CASSAYTDTQYF.

The chain recombines TRBV6-5 with TRBJ2-5; 10 nucleotides align to TRBD1. J gave up 4 bases and V 4 bases, and 6 bases lay outside the gene matches. Germline assignment: CDR1 MNHEY and CDR2 SVGAGI. The CDR3 covers 15 residues. This CDR3 reads CASSFDRGRRETQYF. CDR3 bases: TGTGCCAGCAGTTTTGACAGGGGGCGTAGAGAGACCCAGTACTTC.

This clone is a singleton in its sample. The chain carries TRBV19 and TRBJ2-1; TRBD1 is a possible D gene (6 bases). The CDR3 is made up of 16 amino acids. Germline V gene sequence: CDR1 LNHDA, CDR2 SQIVND (reference sequence). V was pared by 5 bases and J by 3 bases, with 17 bases between. The CDR3 is CASSDGTGFLYNEQFF. As DNA, the CDR3 is TGTGCCAGTAGTGACGGTACAGGGTTTCTCTACAATGAGCAGTTCTTC. Full variable domain (remainder filled in from reference TRBV19 and TRBJ2-1): DGGITQSPKYLFRKEGQNVTLSCEQNLNHDAMYWYRQDPGQGLRLIYYSQIVNDFQKGDIAEGYSVSREKKESFPLTVTSAQKNPTAFYLCASSDGTGFLYNEQFFGPGTRLTVL.

V is TRBV19 and J is TRBJ2-2, with D possibly matching TRBD1 (6 bases). The CDR3 runs to 16 residues. Looked up from germline, CDR1 is LNHDA and CDR2 is SQIVND (reference sequence). V lost 2 bases and J 2 bases, leaving 12 bases between the germline ends. Written as DNA, the CDR3 is TGTGCCAGTAGTATATGGACAGCGCCAAACACCGGGGAGCTGTTTTTT. This codes for CASSIWTAPNTGELFF.

This clone showed up just once. The chain uses TRBV11-2 and TRBJ1-1; D is undetermined. The CDR3 sequence is 13 residues long. In germline, CDR1 is SGHAT, CDR2 FQNNGV. The V end lost 2 bases, the J end lost 2 bases, and 6 bases lay between the germline ends. Here the CDR3 reads CASSLNRNTEAFF. The CDR3, as DNA: TGTGCCAGCAGCTTAAATAGAAACACTGAAGCTTTCTTT.

The chain recombines TRBV11-1 with TRBJ1-1; no clear D gene. V lost 1 base, J lost 4 bases, and 10 bases lay in between. The CDR3 is 14 residues long. CDR1 SGHAT and CDR2 FQDESV come from the germline V gene (reference sequence). CDR3 region: CASSLVAGFTEAFF. CDR3 coding DNA: TGTGCCAGCAGCTTAGTAGCGGGGTTCACTGAAGCTTTCTTT.

In this sample, this clone turned up a few times. The CDR3 DNA is TGTGCCATCAGTGAGGCCCAGGGGGCCGGTCAGCCCCAGCATTTT. Its translation: CAISEAQGAGQPQHF. The V and J genes are TRBV10-3 and TRBJ1-5, with 8 bases identical to TRBD1. This CDR3 comprises 15 residues. Losses at the gene ends were 2 bases for V and 6 bases for J; bases not matched to a gene: 6. Germline V gene data show CDR1 as ENHRY and CDR2 as SYGVKD.

The chain carries TRBV2 and TRBJ2-3, with 14 bases matching TRBD2. CDR1 and CDR2 from the germline V gene are SNHLY and FYNNEI. This CDR3 contains 15 residues. V lost 10 bases to trimming and J lost 2 bases; unmatched junction nucleotides: 5. The CDR3 reads CAIGTSGGVTDTQYF. CDR3 bases: TGTGCCATCGGGACTAGCGGGGGCGTCACAGATACGCAGTATTTT. The entire variable domain, with the rest obtained from reference TRBV2 and TRBJ2-3, is as follows: EPEVTQTPSHQVTQMGQEVILRCVPISNHLYFYWYRQILGQKVEFLVSFYNNEISEKSEIFDDQFSVERPDGSNFTLKIRSTKLEDSAMYFCAIGTSGGVTDTQYFGPGTRLTVL.

The V call is TRBV28, the J call TRBJ1-5, with D unclear. V was cut by 1 base and J by 11 bases, with 15 bases left in between. This CDR3 region has 14 residues. Germline V gene sequence: CDR1 MDHEN, CDR2 SYDVKM. For the CDR3, the DNA is TGTGCCAGCAGTTTATCGGGGTCCCCTGGGGCCCAGCATTTT. This encodes CASSLSGSPGAQHF. The full variable domain, completed using reference TRBV28 and TRBJ1-5, is DVKVTQSSRYLVKRTGEKVFLECVQDMDHENMFWYRQDPGLGLRLIYFSYDVKMKEKGDIPEGYSVSREKKERFSLILESASTNQTSMYLCASSLSGSPGAQHFGDGTRLSIL.

The rearrangement links TRBV5-1 to TRBJ2-2; possibly TRBD1 for D (7 bases). Trimming removed 3 bases at V and 4 bases at J, with 10 bases between. This CDR3 region has 14 residues. Germline V CDR1 and CDR2: SGHRS, YFSETQ. DNA for the CDR3: TGCGCCAGCAGCTCAGGGGGAGGCACCGGGGAGCTGTTTTTT. It codes for CASSSGGGTGELFF.

The CDR3 spells CASSQVVTRNTEAFF. In DNA, the CDR3 is TGCGCCAGCAGCCAAGTAGTCACCCGCAACACTGAAGCTTTCTTT. The chain recombines TRBV4-1 with TRBJ1-1; D unresolved. Germline-derived CDR1 and CDR2 are MGHRA and YSYEKL. Trimming removed 1 base at V and 2 bases at J, with 11 bases between. The length of the CDR3 is 15 residues.

The CDR3 DNA reads TGTGCCAGCTCCCTGACTAGCAGCTCCTACGAGCAGTACTTC. Protein sequence: CASSLTSSSYEQYF. The genes are TRBV25-1 and TRBJ2-7; 7 nucleotides align to TRBD2. Germline lookup yields CDR1 MGHDK and CDR2 SYGVNS. V shed 8 bases and J 0 bases; nucleotides not matched to a gene: 7. This CDR3 spans 14 amino acids.

The V call is TRBV11-3, the J call TRBJ1-6; D possibly corresponds to TRBD1 (5 bases). Trimming left V 1 base short and J 0 bases short, with 19 bases between. The CDR3 sequence is 20 residues long. Germline-derived CDR1 and CDR2 are SGHNT and YENEEA. CDR3 sequence: CASSLVVTAVPSSYNSPLHF. CDR3 nucleotides: TGTGCCAGCAGCTTAGTCGTGACAGCCGTGCCTAGCTCCTATAATTCACCCCTCCACTTT.

The chain joins TRBV4-2 to TRBJ2-1; D might be TRBD1 (6 bases). CDR3 length: 17 amino acids. Trimming removed 4 bases at V and 8 bases at J, with 24 bases between. Germline V lookup: CDR1 LGHNA, CDR2 YNFKEQ. CDR3 loop: CASSRARQVNRDHEQFF. DNA of the CDR3: TGTGCCAGCAGCCGGGCCAGACAGGTTAACCGGGATCATGAGCAGTTCTTC.